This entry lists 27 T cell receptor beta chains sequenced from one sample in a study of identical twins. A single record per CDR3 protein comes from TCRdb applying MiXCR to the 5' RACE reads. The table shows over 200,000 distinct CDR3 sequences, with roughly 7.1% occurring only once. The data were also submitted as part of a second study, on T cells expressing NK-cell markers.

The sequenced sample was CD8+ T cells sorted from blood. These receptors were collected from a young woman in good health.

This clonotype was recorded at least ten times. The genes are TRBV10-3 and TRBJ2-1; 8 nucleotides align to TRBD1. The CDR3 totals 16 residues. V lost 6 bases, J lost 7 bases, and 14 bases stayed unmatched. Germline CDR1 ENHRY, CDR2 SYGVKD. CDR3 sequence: CAISPTGGPRLNEQFF. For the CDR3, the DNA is TGTGCCATCAGCCCCACAGGGGGTCCCCGGTTAAATGAGCAGTTCTTC.

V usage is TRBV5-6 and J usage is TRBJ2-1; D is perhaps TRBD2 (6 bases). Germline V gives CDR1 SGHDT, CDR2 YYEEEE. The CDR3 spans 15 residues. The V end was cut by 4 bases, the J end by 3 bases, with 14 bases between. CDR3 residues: CASSPGISGYNEQFF. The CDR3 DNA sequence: TGTGCCAGCAGCCCCGGGATTAGCGGCTACAATGAGCAGTTCTTC.

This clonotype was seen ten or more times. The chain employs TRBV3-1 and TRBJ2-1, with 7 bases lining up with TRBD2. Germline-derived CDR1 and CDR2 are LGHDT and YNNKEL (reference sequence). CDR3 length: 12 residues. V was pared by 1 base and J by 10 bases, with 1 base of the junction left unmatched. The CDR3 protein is CASSQGAGEQFF. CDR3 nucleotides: TGTGCCAGCAGCCAAGGAGCGGGAGAGCAGTTCTTC.

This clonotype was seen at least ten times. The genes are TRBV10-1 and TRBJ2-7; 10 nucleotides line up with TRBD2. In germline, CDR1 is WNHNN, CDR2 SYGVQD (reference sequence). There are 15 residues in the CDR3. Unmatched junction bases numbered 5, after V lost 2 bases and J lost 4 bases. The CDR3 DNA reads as TGCGCCAGCAGTGAGGGCCTAGCGGGAGCTTACGAGCAGTACTTC. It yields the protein CASSEGLAGAYEQYF.

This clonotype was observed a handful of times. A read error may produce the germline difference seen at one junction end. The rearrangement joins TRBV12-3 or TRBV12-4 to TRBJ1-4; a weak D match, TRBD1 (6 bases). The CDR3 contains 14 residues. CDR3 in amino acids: CASSLDRLREKLFF. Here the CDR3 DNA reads TGTGCCAGCAGCTTAGACAGGCTCCGGGAAAAACTGTTTTTT.

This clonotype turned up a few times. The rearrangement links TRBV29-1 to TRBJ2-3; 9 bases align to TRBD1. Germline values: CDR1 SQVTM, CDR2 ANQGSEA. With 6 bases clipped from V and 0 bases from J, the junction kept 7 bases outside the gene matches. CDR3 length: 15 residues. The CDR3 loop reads CSVGGQGPSTDTQYF. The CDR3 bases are TGCAGCGTCGGGGGACAGGGCCCTAGCACAGATACGCAGTATTTT.

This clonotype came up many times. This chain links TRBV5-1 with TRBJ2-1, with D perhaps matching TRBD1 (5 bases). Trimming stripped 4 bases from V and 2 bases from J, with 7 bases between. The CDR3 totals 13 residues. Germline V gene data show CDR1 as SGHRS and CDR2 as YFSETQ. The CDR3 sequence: CASSPDTYNEQFF. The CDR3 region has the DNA TGCGCCAGCAGCCCGGACACCTACAATGAGCAGTTCTTC.

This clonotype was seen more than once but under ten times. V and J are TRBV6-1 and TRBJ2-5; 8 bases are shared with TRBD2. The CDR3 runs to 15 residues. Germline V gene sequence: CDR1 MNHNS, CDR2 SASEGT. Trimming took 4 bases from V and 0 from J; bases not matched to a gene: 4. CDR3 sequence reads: CASSGVAGYQETQYF. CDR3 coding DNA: TGTGCCAGCAGTGGGGTAGCGGGGTACCAAGAGACCCAGTACTTC.

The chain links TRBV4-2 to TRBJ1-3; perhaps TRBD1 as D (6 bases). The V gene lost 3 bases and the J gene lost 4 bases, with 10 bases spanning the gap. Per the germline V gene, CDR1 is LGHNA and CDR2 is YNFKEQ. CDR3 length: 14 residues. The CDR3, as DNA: TGTGCCAGCAGCCAGCAGGGGCCCGGAAACACCATATATTTT. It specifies CASSQQGPGNTIYF.

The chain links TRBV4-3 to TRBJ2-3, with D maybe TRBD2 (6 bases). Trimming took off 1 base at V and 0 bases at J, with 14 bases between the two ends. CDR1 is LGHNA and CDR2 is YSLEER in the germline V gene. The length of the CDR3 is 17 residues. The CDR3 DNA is TGCGCCAGCAGCCAAGGTCACCTAGCGCATAGCACAGATACGCAGTATTTT. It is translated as CASSQGHLAHSTDTQYF.

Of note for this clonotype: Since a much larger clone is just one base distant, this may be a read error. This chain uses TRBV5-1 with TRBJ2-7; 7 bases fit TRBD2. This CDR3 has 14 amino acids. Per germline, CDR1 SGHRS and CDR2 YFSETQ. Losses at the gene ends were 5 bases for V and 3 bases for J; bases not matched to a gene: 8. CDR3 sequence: CASRATGTNYEQYF. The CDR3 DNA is TGCGCCAGCAGAGCCACCGGGACTAACTACGAGCAGTACTTC.

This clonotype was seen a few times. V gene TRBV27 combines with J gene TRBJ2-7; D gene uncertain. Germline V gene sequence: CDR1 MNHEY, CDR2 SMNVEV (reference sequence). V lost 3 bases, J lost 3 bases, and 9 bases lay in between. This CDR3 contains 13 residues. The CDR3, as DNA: TGTGCCAGCAGTTTCGGCGAGAACTACGAGCAGTACTTC. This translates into CASSFGENYEQYF.

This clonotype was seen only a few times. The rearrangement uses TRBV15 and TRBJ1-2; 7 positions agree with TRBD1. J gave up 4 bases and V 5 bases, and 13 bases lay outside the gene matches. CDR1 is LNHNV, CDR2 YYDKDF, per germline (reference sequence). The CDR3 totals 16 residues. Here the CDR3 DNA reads TGTGCCACCAGCGGGACGACAGGGCCAGAAAGCTATGGCTACACCTTC. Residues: CATSGTTGPESYGYTF.

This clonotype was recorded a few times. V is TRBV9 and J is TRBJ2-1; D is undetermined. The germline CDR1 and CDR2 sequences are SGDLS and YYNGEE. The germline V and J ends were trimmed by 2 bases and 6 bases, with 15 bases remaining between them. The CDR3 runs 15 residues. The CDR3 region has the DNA TGTGCCAGCAGCGTTCGTCAGTCAACCGGCAATGAGCAGTTCTTC. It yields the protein CASSVRQSTGNEQFF.

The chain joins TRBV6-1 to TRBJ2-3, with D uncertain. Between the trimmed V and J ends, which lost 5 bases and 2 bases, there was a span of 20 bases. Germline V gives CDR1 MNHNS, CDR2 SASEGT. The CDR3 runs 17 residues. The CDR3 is CASSTVKIGRNTDTQYF. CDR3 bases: TGTGCCAGCAGTACGGTAAAGATTGGTAGAAACACAGATACGCAGTATTTT.

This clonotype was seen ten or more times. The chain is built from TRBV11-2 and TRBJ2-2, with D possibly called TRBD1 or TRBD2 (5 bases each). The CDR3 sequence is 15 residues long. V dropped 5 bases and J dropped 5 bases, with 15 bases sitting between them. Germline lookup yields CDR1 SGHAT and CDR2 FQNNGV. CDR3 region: CASSRLHGATGELFF. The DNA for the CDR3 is TGTGCCAGCAGCCGACTCCACGGGGCTACCGGGGAGCTGTTTTTT.

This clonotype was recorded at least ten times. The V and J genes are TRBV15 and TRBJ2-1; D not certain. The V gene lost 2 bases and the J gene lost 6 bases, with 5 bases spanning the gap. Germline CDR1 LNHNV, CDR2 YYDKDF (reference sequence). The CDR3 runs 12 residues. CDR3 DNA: TGTGCCACCAGCAGACCTGGCAATGAGCAGTTCTTC. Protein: CATSRPGNEQFF.

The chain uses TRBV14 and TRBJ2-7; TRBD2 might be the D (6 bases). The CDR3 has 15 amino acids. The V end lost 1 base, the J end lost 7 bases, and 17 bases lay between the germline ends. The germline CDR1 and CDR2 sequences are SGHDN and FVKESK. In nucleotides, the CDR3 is TGTGCCAGCAGCCAAGGGGGCAGGCGGGATGGAGAGCAGTACTTC. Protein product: CASSQGGRRDGEQYF.

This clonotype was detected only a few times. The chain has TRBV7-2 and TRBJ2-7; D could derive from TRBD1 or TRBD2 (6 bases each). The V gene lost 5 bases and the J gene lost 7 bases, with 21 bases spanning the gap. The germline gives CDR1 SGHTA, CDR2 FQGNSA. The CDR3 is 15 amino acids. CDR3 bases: TGTGCCAGCAGCCTATTGGGGGCGGGACTCCGGGAGCAGTACTTC. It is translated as CASSLLGAGLREQYF.

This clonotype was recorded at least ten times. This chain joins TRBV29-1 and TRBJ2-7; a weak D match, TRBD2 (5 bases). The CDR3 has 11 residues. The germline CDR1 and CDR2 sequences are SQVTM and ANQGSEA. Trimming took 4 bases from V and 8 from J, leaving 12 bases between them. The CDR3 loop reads CSVVREMQQYF. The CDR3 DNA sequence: TGCAGCGTTGTACGGGAAATGCAGCAGTACTTC.

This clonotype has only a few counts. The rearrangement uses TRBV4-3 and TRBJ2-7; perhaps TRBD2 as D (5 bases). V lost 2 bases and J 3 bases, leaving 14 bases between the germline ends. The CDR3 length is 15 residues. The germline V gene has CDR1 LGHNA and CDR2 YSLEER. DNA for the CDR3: TGCGCCAGCAGCCAAAACCCCCCGGGAAACTACGAGCAGTACTTC. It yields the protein CASSQNPPGNYEQYF.

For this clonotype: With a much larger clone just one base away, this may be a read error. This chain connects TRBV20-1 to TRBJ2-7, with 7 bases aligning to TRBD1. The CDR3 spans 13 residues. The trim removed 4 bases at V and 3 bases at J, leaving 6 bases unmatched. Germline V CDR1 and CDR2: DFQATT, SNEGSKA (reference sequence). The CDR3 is CSATGTVDYEQYF. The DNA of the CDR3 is TGCAGTGCTACCGGGACAGTGGACTACGAGCAGTACTTC.

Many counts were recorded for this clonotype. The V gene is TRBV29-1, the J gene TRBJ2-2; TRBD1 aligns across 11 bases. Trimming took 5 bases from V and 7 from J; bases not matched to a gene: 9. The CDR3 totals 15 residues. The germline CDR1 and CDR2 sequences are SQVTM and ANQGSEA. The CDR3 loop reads CSVQGGQGANGELFF. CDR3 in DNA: TGCAGCGTTCAGGGAGGACAGGGGGCAAACGGGGAGCTGTTTTTT.

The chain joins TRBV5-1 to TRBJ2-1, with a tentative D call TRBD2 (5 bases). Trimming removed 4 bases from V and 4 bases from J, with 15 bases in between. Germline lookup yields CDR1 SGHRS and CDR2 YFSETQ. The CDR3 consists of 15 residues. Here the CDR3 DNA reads TGCGCCAGCAGCCGGGAAGGCCCCCGATACAATGAGCAGTTCTTC. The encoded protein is CASSREGPRYNEQFF.

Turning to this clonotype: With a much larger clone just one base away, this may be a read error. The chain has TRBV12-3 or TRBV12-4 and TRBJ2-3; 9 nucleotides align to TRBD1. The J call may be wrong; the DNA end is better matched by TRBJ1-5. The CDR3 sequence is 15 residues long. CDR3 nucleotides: TGTGCCAGCAGTGCCGGGACAGGGCTCACAGATACGCAGCATTTT. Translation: CASSAGTGLTDTQHF.

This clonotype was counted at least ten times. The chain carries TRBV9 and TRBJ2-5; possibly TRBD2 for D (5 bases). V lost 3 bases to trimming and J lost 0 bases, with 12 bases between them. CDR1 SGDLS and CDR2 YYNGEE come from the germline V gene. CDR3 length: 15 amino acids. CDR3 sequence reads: CASSGFYGDQETQYF. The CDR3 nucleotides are TGTGCCAGCAGCGGGTTTTACGGGGACCAAGAGACCCAGTACTTC.

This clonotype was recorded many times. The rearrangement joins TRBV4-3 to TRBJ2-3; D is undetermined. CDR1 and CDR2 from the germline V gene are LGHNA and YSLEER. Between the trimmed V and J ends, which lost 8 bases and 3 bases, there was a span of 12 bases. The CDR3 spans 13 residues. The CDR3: CASSSGGTDTQYF. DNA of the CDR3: TGCGCCAGCTCCTCGGGCGGTACAGATACGCAGTATTTT.